The 3 T cell receptor beta chains given below trace back to one sample, sequenced in a study of blood T cell repertoires in COVID-19. Assay used: immunoSEQ multiplex PCR; TCRdb lists only in-frame clones, some missing. This table has more than 75,000 clones, about 86% appearing once. The source material was peripheral blood. Receptor source: a woman aged 80 or over with acute or convalescent COVID-19.

The chain has TRBV2 and TRBJ1-5; the D gene is possibly TRBD1 (5 bases). CDR3 length: 13 amino acids. The V gene lost 5 bases and the J gene lost 4 bases, with 9 bases spanning the gap. CDR1 and CDR2 from the germline V gene are SNHLY and FYNNEI. For the CDR3, the DNA is TGTGCCAGCAGTCTAGGGGTAAATCAGCCCCAGCATTTT. This sequence encodes CASSLGVNQPQHF. Complete variable domain (other parts from reference TRBV2 and TRBJ1-5): EPEVTQTPSHQVTQMGQEVILRCVPISNHLYFYWYRQILGQKVEFLVSFYNNEISEKSEIFDDQFSVERPDGSNFTLKIRSTKLEDSAMYFCASSLGVNQPQHFGDGTRLSIL.

The gene calls are TRBV7-2 and TRBJ2-7; possibly TRBD1 for D (5 bases). V was shortened by 4 bases and J by 6 bases, with 16 bases between the two germline ends. The CDR3 extends over 14 amino acids. CDR1 and CDR2 from the germline V gene are SGHTA and FQGNSA. The CDR3 nucleotides are TGTGCCAGCAGCTACAGGACACCCTGGGGCGAGCAGTACTTC. Its protein product is CASSYRTPWGEQYF.

The gene calls are TRBV9 and TRBJ2-5; 7 nucleotides match TRBD1. V lost 7 bases, J lost 0 bases, and 6 bases stayed unmatched. CDR1 and CDR2 (germline): SGDLS, YYNGEE. This CDR3 contains 14 residues. The CDR3 DNA reads as TGTGCCAGCGGCAGGGGGTCGTACCAAGAGACCCAGTACTTC. Translated: CASGRGSYQETQYF.